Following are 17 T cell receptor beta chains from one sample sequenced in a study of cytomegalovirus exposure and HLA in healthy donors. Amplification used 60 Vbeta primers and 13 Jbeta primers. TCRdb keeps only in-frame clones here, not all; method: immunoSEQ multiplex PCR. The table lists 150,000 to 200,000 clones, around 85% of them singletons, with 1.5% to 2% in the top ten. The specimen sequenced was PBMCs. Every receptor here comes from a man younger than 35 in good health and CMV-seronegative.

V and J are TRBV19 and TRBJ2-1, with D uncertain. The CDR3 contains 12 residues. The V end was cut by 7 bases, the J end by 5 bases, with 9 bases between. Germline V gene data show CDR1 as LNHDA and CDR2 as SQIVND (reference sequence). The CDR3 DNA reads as TGTGCCAGTAACCTAGGTAACAATGAGCAGTTCTTC. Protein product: CASNLGNNEQFF.

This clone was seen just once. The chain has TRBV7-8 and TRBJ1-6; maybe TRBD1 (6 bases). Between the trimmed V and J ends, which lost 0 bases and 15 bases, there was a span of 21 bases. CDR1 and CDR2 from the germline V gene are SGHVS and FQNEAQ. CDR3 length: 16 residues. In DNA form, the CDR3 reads TGTGCCAGCAGCTTAGCGTTACAGGGACCCGGCGGGGGCCTCCACTTT. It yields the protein CASSLALQGPGGGLHF.

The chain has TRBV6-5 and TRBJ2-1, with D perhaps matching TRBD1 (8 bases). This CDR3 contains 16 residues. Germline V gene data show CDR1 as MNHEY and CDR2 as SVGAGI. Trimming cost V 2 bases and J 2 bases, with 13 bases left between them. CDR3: CASSYGTGGAYNEQFF. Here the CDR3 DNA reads TGTGCCAGCAGTTACGGAACAGGGGGGGCCTACAATGAGCAGTTCTTC.

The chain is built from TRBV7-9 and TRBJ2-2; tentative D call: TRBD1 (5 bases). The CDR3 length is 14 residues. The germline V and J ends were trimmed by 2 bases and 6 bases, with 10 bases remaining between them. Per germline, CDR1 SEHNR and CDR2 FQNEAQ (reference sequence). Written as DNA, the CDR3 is TGTGCCAGCAGCTTATCGCAGGGCCCCGGGGAGCTGTTTTTT. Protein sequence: CASSLSQGPGELFF.

The chain's CDR3 is CAWSEGQGAWEQYF. CDR3 coding DNA: TGTGCCTGGAGTGAAGGACAGGGGGCTTGGGAGCAGTACTTC. The rearrangement uses TRBV30 and TRBJ2-5; 11 bases align to TRBD1. The V gene end was trimmed by 1 base and the J gene end by 11 bases; junction bases not matched to a gene: 9. Germline V gene lookup returns CDR1 GTSNPN and CDR2 SVGIG (reference sequence). The CDR3 has 14 amino acids.

The CDR3 here is CASSRLAGVGNEQFF. The CDR3, as DNA: TGCGCCAGCAGCCGTCTAGCGGGAGTAGGTAATGAGCAGTTCTTC. This chain links TRBV4-1 with TRBJ2-1, with 10 bases matching TRBD2. Germline loops: CDR1 MGHRA, CDR2 YSYEKL. Trimming took 4 bases from V and 7 from J; bases not matched to a gene: 7. There are 15 residues in the CDR3.

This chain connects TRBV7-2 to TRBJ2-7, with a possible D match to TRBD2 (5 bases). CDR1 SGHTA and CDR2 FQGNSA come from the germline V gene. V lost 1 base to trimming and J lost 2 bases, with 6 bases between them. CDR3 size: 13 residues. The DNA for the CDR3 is TGTGCCAGCAGCTTAGAACTAGCCTACGAGCAGTACTTC. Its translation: CASSLELAYEQYF.

In nucleotides, the CDR3 is TGTGCCAGCAGTGAAACGCCAGCGGGCACCGGGGAGCTGTTTTTT. Protein sequence: CASSETPAGTGELFF. The chain uses TRBV2 and TRBJ2-2, with D possibly matching TRBD2 (6 bases). CDR3 length: 15 residues. Germline V gives CDR1 SNHLY, CDR2 FYNNEI. V gave up 2 bases and J gave up 4 bases, with 11 bases separating them.

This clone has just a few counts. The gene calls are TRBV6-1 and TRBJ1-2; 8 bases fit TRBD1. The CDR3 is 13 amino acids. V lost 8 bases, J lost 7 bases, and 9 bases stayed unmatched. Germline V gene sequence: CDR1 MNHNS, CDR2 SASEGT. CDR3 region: CASDPGQAFGYTF. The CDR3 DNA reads TGTGCCAGCGATCCGGGACAGGCATTTGGCTACACCTTC.

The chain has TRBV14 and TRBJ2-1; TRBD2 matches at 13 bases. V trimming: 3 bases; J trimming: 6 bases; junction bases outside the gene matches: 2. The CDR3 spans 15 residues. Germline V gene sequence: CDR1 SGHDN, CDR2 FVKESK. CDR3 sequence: CASSQGLAGINEQFF. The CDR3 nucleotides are TGTGCCAGCAGCCAGGGACTAGCGGGGATCAATGAGCAGTTCTTC.

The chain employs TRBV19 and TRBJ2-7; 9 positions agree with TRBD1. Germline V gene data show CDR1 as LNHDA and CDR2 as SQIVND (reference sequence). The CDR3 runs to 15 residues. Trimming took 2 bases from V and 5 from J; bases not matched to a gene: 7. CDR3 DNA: TGTGCCAGTAGTATACGGGGACAGGGCCCCAACGAGCAGTACTTC. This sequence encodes CASSIRGQGPNEQYF.

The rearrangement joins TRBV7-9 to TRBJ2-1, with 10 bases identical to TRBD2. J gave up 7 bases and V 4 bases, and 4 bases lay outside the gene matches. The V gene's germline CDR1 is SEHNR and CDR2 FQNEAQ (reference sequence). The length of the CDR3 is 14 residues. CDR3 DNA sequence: TGTGCCAGCAGCTCGCCGGGACTAGCGAATGAGCAGTTCTTC. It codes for CASSSPGLANEQFF.

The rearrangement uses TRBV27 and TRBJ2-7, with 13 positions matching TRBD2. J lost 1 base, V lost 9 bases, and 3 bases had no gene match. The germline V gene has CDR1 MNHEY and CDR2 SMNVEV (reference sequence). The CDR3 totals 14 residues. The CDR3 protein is CASRLAGGSYEQYF. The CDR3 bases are TGTGCCAGTAGACTAGCGGGAGGTTCCTACGAGCAGTACTTC.

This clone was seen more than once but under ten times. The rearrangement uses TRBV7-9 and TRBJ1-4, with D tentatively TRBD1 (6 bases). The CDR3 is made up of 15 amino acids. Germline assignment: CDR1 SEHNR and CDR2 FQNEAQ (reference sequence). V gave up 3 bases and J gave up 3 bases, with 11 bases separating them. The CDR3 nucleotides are TGTGCCAGCAGCTTGACGACAGGCTCTAATGAAAAACTGTTTTTT. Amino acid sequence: CASSLTTGSNEKLFF.

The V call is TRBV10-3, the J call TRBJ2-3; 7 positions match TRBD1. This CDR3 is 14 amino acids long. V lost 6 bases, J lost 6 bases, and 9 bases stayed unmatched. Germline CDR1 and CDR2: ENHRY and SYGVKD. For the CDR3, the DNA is TGTGCCATCAGCCCCACCAACAGGGGCGATACGCAGTATTTT. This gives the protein CAISPTNRGDTQYF.

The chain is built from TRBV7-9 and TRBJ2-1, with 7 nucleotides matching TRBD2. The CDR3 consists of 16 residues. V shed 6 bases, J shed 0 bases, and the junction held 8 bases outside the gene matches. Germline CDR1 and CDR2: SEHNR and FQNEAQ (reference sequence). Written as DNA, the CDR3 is TGTGCCAGCAGTCCCATCAGCGGGAACTCCTACAATGAGCAGTTCTTC. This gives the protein CASSPISGNSYNEQFF.

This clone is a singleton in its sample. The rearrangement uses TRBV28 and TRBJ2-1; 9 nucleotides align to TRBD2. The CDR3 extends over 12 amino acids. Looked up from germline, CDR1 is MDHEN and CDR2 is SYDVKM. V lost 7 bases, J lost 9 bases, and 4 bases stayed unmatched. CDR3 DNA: TGTGCCAGCACGGGACTAGCCGCTGAGCAGTTCTTC. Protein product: CASTGLAAEQFF.